This passage covers 8 T cell receptor beta chains from one sample sequenced in a study of blood T cells in healthy people across ages. It was with a sample-barcoded 5' primer and a J-beta primer mix that a second PCR of roughly 6 to 12 cycles was run. Each CDR3 protein is one row after TCRdb ran MiXCR on the 5' RACE reads. Here the sample spans 710,000 or so distinct CDR3 sequences, about a third being singletons. Sequencing input: blood. Every receptor here comes from a woman older than 75 in good health.

The rearrangement uses TRBV4-2 and TRBJ1-1; no clear D gene. This CDR3 spans 14 amino acids. The germline V gene encodes CDR1 LGHNA and CDR2 YNFKEQ. The V end was cut by 4 bases, the J end by 8 bases, with 17 bases between. The CDR3 sequence is CASSPQAMGHEAFF. In DNA, the CDR3 is TGTGCCAGCAGCCCTCAGGCGATGGGCCACGAAGCTTTCTTT.

The rearrangement links TRBV30 to TRBJ2-3, with TRBD1 identical over 7 bases. The V gene's germline CDR1 is GTSNPN and CDR2 SVGIG (reference sequence). CDR3 length: 14 amino acids. Germline trimming cut 7 bases from V and 0 bases from J; bases unmatched to any gene: 7. The CDR3, as DNA: TGTGCCTCCAAGAGACAGGGAAGCACAGATACGCAGTATTTT. This translates into CASKRQGSTDTQYF.

The chain couples TRBV6-5 to TRBJ1-2; maybe TRBD1 (5 bases). Germline V lookup: CDR1 MNHEY, CDR2 SVGAGI. The CDR3 is 13 residues long. Trimming removed 0 bases at V and 8 bases at J, with 10 bases between. CDR3 protein: CASSYSAGPGYTF. In nucleotides, the CDR3 is TGTGCCAGCAGTTACTCGGCAGGGCCAGGCTACACCTTC.

This clonotype was picked up a small number of times. This chain connects TRBV7-6 to TRBJ1-1, with TRBD1 as a possible D gene (6 bases). The CDR3 is made up of 16 amino acids. Trimming took 6 bases from V and 0 from J, leaving 17 bases between them. Looked up from germline, CDR1 is SGHVS and CDR2 is FNYEAQ. CDR3 sequence (DNA): TGTGCCAGCAGACAAAAGACAGGAGGCATGAACACTGAAGCTTTCTTT. It specifies CASRQKTGGMNTEAFF. Variable domain in full (rest from reference TRBV7-6 and TRBJ1-1): GAGVSQSPRYKVTKRGQDVALRCDPISGHVSLYWYRQALGQGPEFLTYFNYEAQQDKSGLPNDRFSAERPEGSISTLTIQRTEQRDSAMYRCASRQKTGGMNTEAFFGQGTRLTVV.

Many counts were recorded for this clonotype. The rearrangement links TRBV13 to TRBJ2-3; TRBD2 matches 9 bases. The V gene's germline CDR1 is PRHDT and CDR2 FYEKMQ (reference sequence). V trimming: 4 bases; J trimming: 6 bases; junction bases outside the gene matches: 14. The CDR3 covers 17 residues. This chain's CDR3 is CASSSFTDSGGFDTQYF. CDR3 nucleotides: TGTGCCAGCAGCTCTTTTACGGATAGCGGGGGATTTGATACGCAGTATTTT. Full variable domain (rest looked up from reference TRBV13 and TRBJ2-3): AAGVIQSPRHLIKEKRETATLKCYPIPRHDTVYWYQQGPGQDPQFLISFYEKMQSDKGSIPDRFSAQQFSDYHSELNMSSLELGDSALYFCASSSFTDSGGFDTQYFGPGTRLTVL.

With respect to this clonotype: A much larger clonotype is one base distant, so this may be a read error. V is TRBV7-2 and J is TRBJ2-5; 12 nucleotides align to TRBD2. Germline assignment: CDR1 SGHTA and CDR2 FQGNSA. V was pared by 5 bases and J by 11 bases, with 15 bases of the junction left unmatched. The CDR3 spans 16 residues. Written as DNA, the CDR3 is TGTGCCAGCAGCCCGGGACTAGCGGGTTTCAGGGATGAGCAGTACTTC. Translated, it gives CASSPGLAGFRDEQYF.

This clonotype showed up just a few times. A read error is possible here, since a much larger clone lies one base away. CDR3 loop: CSARPGNPYEQYF. CDR3 sequence (DNA): TGCAGTGCTAGGCCAGGCAACCCCTACGAGCAGTACTTC. The genes are TRBV20-1 and TRBJ2-7; D not resolved. Germline V gene data show CDR1 as DFQATT and CDR2 as SNEGSKA (reference sequence). The CDR3 extends over 13 amino acids. Trimming pared 3 bases from V and 2 bases from J, leaving 11 bases between.

This clonotype was detected many times. The rearrangement joins TRBV9 to TRBJ2-5, with D unclear. Trimming removed 0 bases from V and 3 bases from J, with 12 bases in between. Germline V gene sequence: CDR1 SGDLS, CDR2 YYNGEE. The CDR3 totals 15 residues. The CDR3 DNA is TGTGCCAGCAGCGTAGGTAGTGAGGCTGAAGAGACCCAGTACTTC. It translates to CASSVGSEAEETQYF.